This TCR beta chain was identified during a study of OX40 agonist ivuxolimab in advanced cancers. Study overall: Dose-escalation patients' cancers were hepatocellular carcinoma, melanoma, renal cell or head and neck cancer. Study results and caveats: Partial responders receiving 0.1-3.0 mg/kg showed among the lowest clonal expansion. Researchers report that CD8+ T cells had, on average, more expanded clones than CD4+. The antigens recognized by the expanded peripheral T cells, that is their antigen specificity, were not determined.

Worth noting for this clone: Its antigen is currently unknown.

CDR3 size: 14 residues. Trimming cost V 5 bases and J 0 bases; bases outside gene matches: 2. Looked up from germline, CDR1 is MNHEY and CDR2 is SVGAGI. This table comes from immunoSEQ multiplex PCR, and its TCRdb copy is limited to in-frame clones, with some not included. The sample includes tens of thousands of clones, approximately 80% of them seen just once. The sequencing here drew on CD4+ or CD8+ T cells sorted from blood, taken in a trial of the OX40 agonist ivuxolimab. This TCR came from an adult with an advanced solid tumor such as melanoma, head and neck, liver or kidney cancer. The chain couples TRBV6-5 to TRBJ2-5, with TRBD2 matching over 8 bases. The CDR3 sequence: CASSELADQETQYF. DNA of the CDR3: TGTGCCAGCAGTGAACTAGCGGACCAAGAGACCCAGTACTTC.